What follows is one TCR beta chain and its context. Its matching antigen is unknown. Amplification used 60 Vbeta primers and 13 Jbeta primers. Only in-frame clones appear in the TCRdb table, and some are missing; sequencing was by immunoSEQ multiplex PCR. The sample gives 150,000 to 250,000 clones, roughly 79% of which show up once; 1.5% to 2% is in the top ten. This sample stems from a study of cytomegalovirus exposure and HLA in healthy donors. The study, taken as a whole, reports: A reported reduction in N-insertions relative to the 666-donor mean was seen in an Asian-associated ancestry cluster in a later analysis.

CDR3 length: 15 amino acids. Germline CDR1 and CDR2: SGHRS and YFSETQ. The V end lost 0 bases, the J end lost 1 base, and 10 bases lay between the germline ends. The chain employs TRBV5-1 and TRBJ2-5; D is perhaps TRBD2 (5 bases). Material: PBMCs. The clonotype originates from a man aged 30 to 39 in good health and CMV-seronegative. CDR3 coding DNA: TGCGCCAGCAGCTTGGTGGGAGAAGGCCAAGAGACCCAGTACTTC. Encoded protein: CASSLVGEGQETQYF. Full variable domain (missing parts from reference TRBV5-1 and TRBJ2-5): KAGVTQTPRYLIKTRGQQVTLSCSPISGHRSVSWYQQTPGQGLQFLFEYFSETQRNKGNFPGRFSGRQFSNSRSEMNVSTLELGDSALYLCASSLVGEGQETQYFGPGTRLLVL.